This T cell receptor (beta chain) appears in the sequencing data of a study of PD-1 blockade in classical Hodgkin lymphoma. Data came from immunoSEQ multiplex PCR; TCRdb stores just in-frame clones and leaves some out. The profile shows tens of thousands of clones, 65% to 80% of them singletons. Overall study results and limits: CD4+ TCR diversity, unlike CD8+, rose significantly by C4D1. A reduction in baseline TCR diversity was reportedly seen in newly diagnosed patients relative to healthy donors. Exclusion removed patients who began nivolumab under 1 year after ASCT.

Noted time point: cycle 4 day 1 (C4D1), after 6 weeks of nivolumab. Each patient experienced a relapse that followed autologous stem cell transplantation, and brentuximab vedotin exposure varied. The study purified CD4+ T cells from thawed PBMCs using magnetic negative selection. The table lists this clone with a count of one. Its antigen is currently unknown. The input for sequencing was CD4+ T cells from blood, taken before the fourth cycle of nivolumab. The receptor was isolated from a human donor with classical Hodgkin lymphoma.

Written as DNA, the CDR3 is TGTGCCAGCAGTTATAGCAATCAGCCCCAGCATTTT. The encoded protein is CASSYSNQPQHF. The rearrangement links TRBV28 to TRBJ1-5; D gene unclear. This CDR3 has 12 residues. CDR1 and CDR2 from the germline V gene are MDHEN and SYDVKM. Trimming pared 4 bases from V and 0 bases from J, leaving 1 base between.